Presented here are 10 T cell receptor beta chains from one specimen sequenced in a study of blood T cell repertoires in COVID-19. Data came from immunoSEQ multiplex PCR; TCRdb stores just in-frame clones and leaves some out. The table records 170,000 or so clones, approximately 83% of them present only once. The sample taken for sequencing was peripheral blood. These receptors all come from a human donor in a cohort sampled during active COVID-19.

V gene TRBV6-2 or TRBV6-3 combines with J gene TRBJ2-3; D not certain. The CDR3 covers 17 residues. The V end lost 6 bases, the J end lost 5 bases, and 24 bases lay between the germline ends. Germline-derived CDR1 and CDR2 are MNHEY and SVGEGT. The CDR3 region has the DNA TGTGCCAGCAGCTTCACGCTAGGAATAGCACATGTAGATACGCAGTATTTT. It yields the protein CASSFTLGIAHVDTQYF.

V and J are TRBV7-3 and TRBJ1-2; unclear D gene. The CDR3 length is 11 residues. Trimming took off 4 bases at V and 7 bases at J, with 7 bases between the two ends. Germline CDR1 and CDR2: SGHTA and FQGTGA. CDR3 protein: CASSYGSGYTF. Written as DNA, the CDR3 is TGTGCCAGCAGCTATGGGAGTGGCTACACCTTC.

J is TRBJ2-1 and V is TRBV7-9; D possibly corresponds to TRBD1 (5 bases). V was clipped by 5 bases and J by 0 bases, with 14 bases between them. CDR3 length equals 16 residues. From germline, CDR1 is SEHNR and CDR2 FQNEAQ (reference sequence). The CDR3 nucleotides are TGTGCCAGCAGCCCCAGGGTGCCTAGCTCCTACAATGAGCAGTTCTTC. Protein product: CASSPRVPSSYNEQFF.

The V and J genes are TRBV5-1 and TRBJ2-7; TRBD1 is a possible D gene (5 bases). This CDR3 has 16 amino acids. Germline CDR1 is SGHRS and CDR2 is YFSETQ. V lost 1 base and J 2 bases, leaving 16 bases between the germline ends. The CDR3 spells CASSLLGSQGAYEQYF. The CDR3 nucleotides are TGCGCCAGCAGCTTGCTTGGTTCCCAGGGCGCCTACGAGCAGTACTTC.

V is TRBV15 and J is TRBJ1-2; 7 bases map to TRBD1. Germline CDR1 is LNHNV and CDR2 is YYDKDF (reference sequence). This CDR3 comprises 14 residues. Trimming cost V 1 base and J 8 bases; bases outside gene matches: 7. The CDR3, as DNA: TGTGCCACCAGCAGAGGAGACAGGGCGCGGGGCTACACCTTC. Translation gives CATSRGDRARGYTF.

This clone appeared a single time. CDR3 in DNA: TGTGCCAGCAGCGTTGACGCTAGCGAAACCTACGAGCAGTACTTC. It specifies CASSVDASETYEQYF. The chain couples TRBV9 to TRBJ2-7; maybe TRBD2 (6 bases). Trimming stripped 2 bases from V and 2 bases from J, with 14 bases between. The CDR3 is 15 amino acids. In germline, CDR1 is SGDLS, CDR2 YYNGEE.

CDR3 residues: CASSDNRGSTTEAFF. Written as DNA, the CDR3 is TGCGCCAGCAGTGATAACAGGGGGTCGACCACTGAAGCTTTCTTT. This chain uses TRBV10-1 with TRBJ1-1; 8 bases match TRBD1. Germline CDR1 WNHNN, CDR2 SYGVQD (reference sequence). The CDR3 has 15 amino acids. V shed 3 bases, J shed 4 bases, and the junction held 7 bases outside the gene matches.

The rearrangement links TRBV28 to TRBJ2-4; 10 nucleotides line up with TRBD1. This CDR3 has 15 residues. V trimming: 5 bases; J trimming: 6 bases; junction bases outside the gene matches: 7. In germline, CDR1 is MDHEN, CDR2 SYDVKM. CDR3 sequence: CASSRTGQGGNIQYF. The CDR3 region has the DNA TGTGCCAGCAGTCGAACCGGACAGGGGGGAAACATTCAGTACTTC.

The chain recombines TRBV7-2 with TRBJ2-4, with D unresolved. Germline CDR1 SGHTA, CDR2 FQGNSA. The CDR3 consists of 16 residues. The ends were cut back, 1 base at V and 0 bases at J, with 10 bases in the middle. The CDR3 protein is CASSLGPFLAKNIQYF. The DNA for the CDR3 is TGTGCCAGCAGCTTAGGGCCGTTTCTAGCCAAAAACATTCAGTACTTC.

This clone has more than one count but fewer than ten. The chain has TRBV30 and TRBJ1-1, with 9 nucleotides matching TRBD1. The CDR3 has 16 amino acids. Trimming took 8 bases from V and 4 from J; bases not matched to a gene: 17. CDR1 and CDR2 (germline): GTSNPN, SVGIG (reference sequence). In DNA, the CDR3 is TGTGCCGGATACTCGGGACAGGGAGGAAGGTGCACTGAAGCTTTCTTT. This gives the protein CAGYSGQGGRCTEAFF.